Below are 3 T cell receptor beta chains sequenced from a single sample in a study of identical twins. A single record per CDR3 protein comes from TCRdb applying MiXCR to the 5' RACE reads. The data show 400,000 or so distinct CDR3 sequences, approximately 8.7% seen once. Sequenced material: naive T cells sorted from blood. These receptors all come from a woman aged 50 to 65 in good health.

This CDR3 is CASSAASGQARQFF. The CDR3 bases are TGTGCCAGCAGCGCAGCCTCGGGACAGGCAAGACAGTTCTTC. The chain employs TRBV9 and TRBJ2-1; 8 bases are shared with TRBD1. The CDR3 is 14 amino acids. Germline V lookup: CDR1 SGDLS, CDR2 YYNGEE. Unmatched junction bases numbered 12, after V lost 3 bases and J lost 13 bases.

The CDR3 region is CASSPRWGGGTEAFF. The CDR3 region has the DNA TGTGCCAGCAGCCCCCGCTGGGGGGGAGGCACTGAAGCTTTCTTT. The chain is built from TRBV11-3 and TRBJ1-1, with a weak D call TRBD1 (5 bases). The germline gives CDR1 SGHNT, CDR2 YENEEA. V dropped 5 bases and J dropped 4 bases, with 17 bases sitting between them. CDR3 length: 15 residues.

In this sample, this clonotype turned up a few times. The CDR3 sequence is CASRWGSDGSSPLHF. The CDR3 DNA is TGCGCCAGCAGGTGGGGATCCGATGGCTCTTCACCCCTCCACTTT. The V gene is TRBV4-1, the J gene TRBJ1-6; the D is unclear. The CDR3 is 15 residues long. Germline V gene sequence: CDR1 MGHRA, CDR2 YSYEKL. With 6 bases removed from V and 9 bases from J, the gap between germline ends came to 18 bases.